This T cell receptor beta chain was profiled in a study of T cell changes during pregnancy in multiple sclerosis. Method: immunoSEQ multiplex PCR; TCRdb's copy keeps in-frame clones and lacks some. The sample has more than 40,000 clones, 90% seen once. This clone came up once. The TCR comes from a female donor with multiple sclerosis, enrolled in a pregnancy study. The sequences come from CD8+ T cells from peripheral blood mononuclear cells, collected in the third trimester of pregnancy.

CDR3 region: CASSLVELNTEAFF. DNA of the CDR3: TGTGCCAGCAGCTTAGTGGAGCTTAACACTGAAGCTTTCTTT. This chain uses TRBV7-2 with TRBJ1-1; D is unclear. The CDR3 is made up of 14 amino acids. Deletions cut 1 base from V and 2 bases from J, with 8 bases between. Germline-derived CDR1 and CDR2 are SGHTA and FQGNSA.